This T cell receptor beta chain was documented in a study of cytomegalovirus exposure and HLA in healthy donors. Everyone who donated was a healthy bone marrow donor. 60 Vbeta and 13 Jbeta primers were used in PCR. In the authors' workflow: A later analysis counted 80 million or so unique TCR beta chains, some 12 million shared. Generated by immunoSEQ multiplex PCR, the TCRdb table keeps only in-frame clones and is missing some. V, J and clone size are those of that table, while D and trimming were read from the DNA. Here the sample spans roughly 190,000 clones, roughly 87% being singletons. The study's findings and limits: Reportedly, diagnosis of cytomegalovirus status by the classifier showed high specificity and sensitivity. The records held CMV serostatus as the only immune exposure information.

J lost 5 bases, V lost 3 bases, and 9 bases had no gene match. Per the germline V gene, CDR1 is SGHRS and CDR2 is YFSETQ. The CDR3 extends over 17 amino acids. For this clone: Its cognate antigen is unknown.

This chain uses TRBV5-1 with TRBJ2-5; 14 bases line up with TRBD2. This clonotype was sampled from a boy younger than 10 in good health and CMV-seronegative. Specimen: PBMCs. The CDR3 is CASSWGTSGGQKETQYF. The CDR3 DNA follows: TGCGCCAGCAGCTGGGGGACTAGCGGGGGCCAGAAGGAGACCCAGTACTTC. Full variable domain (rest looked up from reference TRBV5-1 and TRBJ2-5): KAGVTQTPRYLIKTRGQQVTLSCSPISGHRSVSWYQQTPGQGLQFLFEYFSETQRNKGNFPGRFSGRQFSNSRSEMNVSTLELGDSALYLCASSWGTSGGQKETQYFGPGTRLLVL.